Included here is one TCR beta chain sequence, with context. Measured with immunoSEQ multiplex PCR; TCRdb has only the in-frame clones, and not every one. The data hold around 200,000 clones, with about 85% observed a single time. The data stem from a study of blood T cell repertoires in COVID-19. CDR1 MGHRA and CDR2 YSYEKL come from the germline V gene. The CDR3 consists of 16 residues. J lost 4 bases, V lost 0 bases, and 6 bases had no gene match. The clonotype comes from a woman aged 25 to 39 who had recovered from COVID-19. The rearrangement uses TRBV4-1 and TRBJ1-2, with 9 bases lining up with TRBD1. Sequences were obtained from PBMCs or T cells enriched from blood (not recorded which). The CDR3 loop reads CASSQDSGQGIYGYTF. In DNA, the CDR3 is TGCGCCAGCAGCCAAGATAGTGGACAGGGGATCTATGGCTACACCTTC.